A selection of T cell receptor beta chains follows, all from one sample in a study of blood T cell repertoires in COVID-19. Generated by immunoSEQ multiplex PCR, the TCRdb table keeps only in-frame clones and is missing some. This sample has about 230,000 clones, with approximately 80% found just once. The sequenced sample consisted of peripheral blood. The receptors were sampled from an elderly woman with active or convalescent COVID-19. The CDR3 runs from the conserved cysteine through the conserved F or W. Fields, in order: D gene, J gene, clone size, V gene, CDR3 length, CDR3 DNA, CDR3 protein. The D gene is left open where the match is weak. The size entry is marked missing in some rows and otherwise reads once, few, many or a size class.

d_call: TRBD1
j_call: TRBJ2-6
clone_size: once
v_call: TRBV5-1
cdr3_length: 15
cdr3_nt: TGCGCCAGCACCTCTACAGGGGCCGGGGCCAACGTCCTGACTTTC
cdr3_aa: CASTSTGAGANVLTF

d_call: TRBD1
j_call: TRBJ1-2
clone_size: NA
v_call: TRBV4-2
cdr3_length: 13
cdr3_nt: TGTGCCAGCAGCCAAGATGGAGGGGGCGGCTACACCTTC
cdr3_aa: CASSQDGGGGYTF

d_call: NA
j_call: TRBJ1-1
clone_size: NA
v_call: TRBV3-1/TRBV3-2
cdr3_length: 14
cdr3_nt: TGTGCCAGCAGCCAAGACAACTCCAACACTGAAGCTTTCTTT
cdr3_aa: CASSQDNSNTEAFF

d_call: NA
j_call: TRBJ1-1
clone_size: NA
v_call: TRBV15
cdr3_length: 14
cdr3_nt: TGTGCCACCAGCAGGGGGGGGTTAGGGGCTGAAGCTTTCTTT
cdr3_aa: CATSRGGLGAEAFF

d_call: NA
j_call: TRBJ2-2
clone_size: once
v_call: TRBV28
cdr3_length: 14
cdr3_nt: TGTGCCAGCAGTTTATGGGACTCCACCGGGGAGCTGTTTTTT
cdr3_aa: CASSLWDSTGELFF

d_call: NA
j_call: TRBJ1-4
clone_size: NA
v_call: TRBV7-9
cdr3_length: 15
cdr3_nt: TGTGCCAGCAGCTTAATCGGACACACACGAGGAAAACTGTTTTTT
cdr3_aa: CASSLIGHTRGKLFF

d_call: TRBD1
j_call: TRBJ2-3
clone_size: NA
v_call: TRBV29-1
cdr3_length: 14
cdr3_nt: TGCAGCGTCCCCCGGGACAGGGAATTGGATACGCAGTATTTT
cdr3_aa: CSVPRDRELDTQYF

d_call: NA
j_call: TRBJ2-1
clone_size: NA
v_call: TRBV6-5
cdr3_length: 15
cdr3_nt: TGTGCCAGCAGAATGGGGGGACTCTCCTACAATGAGCAGTTCTTC
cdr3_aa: CASRMGGLSYNEQFF

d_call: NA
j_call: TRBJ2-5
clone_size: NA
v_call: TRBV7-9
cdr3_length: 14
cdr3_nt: TGTGCCAGCAGCTTAGATAGGGGGAAGGAGACCCAGTACTTC
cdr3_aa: CASSLDRGKETQYF

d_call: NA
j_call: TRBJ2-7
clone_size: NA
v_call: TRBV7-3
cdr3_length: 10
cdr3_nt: TGTGCCAGCAGCCTTTACGAGCAGTACTTC
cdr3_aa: CASSLYEQYF

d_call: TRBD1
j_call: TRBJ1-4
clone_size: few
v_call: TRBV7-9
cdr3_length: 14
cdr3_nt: TGTGCCAGCAGCCCGACAGGGGCTAATGAAAAACTGTTTTTT
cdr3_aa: CASSPTGANEKLFF

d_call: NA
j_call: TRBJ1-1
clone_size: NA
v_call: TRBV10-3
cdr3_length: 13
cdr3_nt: TGTGCCATCACCCTTGCGGAGGGGACTGAAGCTTTCTTT
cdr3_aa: CAITLAEGTEAFF

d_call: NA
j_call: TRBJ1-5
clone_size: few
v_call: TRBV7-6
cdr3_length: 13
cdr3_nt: TGTGCCAGCAGCTTAGGGAGGGGACAGCCCCAGCATTTT
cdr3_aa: CASSLGRGQPQHF

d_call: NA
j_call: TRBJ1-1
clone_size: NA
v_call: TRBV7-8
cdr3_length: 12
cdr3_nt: TGTGCCAGCAGCCTGTTGGACAGTGCAGCTTTCTTT
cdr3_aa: CASSLLDSAAFF

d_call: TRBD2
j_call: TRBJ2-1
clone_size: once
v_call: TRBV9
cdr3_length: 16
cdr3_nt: TGTGCCAGCAGCCCCCGGACTAGCGGTTCGTACAATGAGCAGTTCTTC
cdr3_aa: CASSPRTSGSYNEQFF

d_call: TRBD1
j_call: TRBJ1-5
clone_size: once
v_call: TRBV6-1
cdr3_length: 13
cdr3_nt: TGTGCCAGCAGTGAAACCAGGGGGCAGCCCCAGCATTTT
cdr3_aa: CASSETRGQPQHF

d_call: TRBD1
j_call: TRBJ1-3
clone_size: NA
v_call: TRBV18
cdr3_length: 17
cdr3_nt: TGTGCCAGCTCACCACTTAGGGGGCCGAGCTCTGGAAACACCATATATTTT
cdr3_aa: CASSPLRGPSSGNTIYF

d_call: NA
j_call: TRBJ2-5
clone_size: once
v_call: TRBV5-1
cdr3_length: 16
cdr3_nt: TGCGCCAGCAGCTTGGGAACAGGGACCTTGGGGGAGACCCAGTACTTC
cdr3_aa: CASSLGTGTLGETQYF

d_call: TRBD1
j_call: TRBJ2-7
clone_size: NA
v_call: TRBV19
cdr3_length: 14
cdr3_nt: TGTGCCAGACCCCCCCTGGACAGGGTTTACGAGCAGTACTTC
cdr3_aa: CARPPLDRVYEQYF

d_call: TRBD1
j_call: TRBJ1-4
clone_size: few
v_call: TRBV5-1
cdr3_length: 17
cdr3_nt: TGCGCCAGCAGCTTCGTATTCCCCGGGACAGGGGATCAAAAACTGTTTTTT
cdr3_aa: CASSFVFPGTGDQKLFF

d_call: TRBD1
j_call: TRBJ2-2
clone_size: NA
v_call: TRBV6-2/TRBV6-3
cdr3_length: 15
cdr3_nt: TGTGCCAGCAGTGCACAGGGGACGTGGACCGGGGAGCTGTTTTTT
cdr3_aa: CASSAQGTWTGELFF

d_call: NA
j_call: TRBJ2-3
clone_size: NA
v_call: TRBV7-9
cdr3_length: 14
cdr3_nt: TGTGCCAGCAGCCTTACGGGGAGCACAGATACGCAGTATTTT
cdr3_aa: CASSLTGSTDTQYF

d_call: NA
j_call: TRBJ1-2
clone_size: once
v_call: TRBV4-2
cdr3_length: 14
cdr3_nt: TGTGCCAGCAGCCAAGCGCTGGCCCTCTATGGCTACACCTTC
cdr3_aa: CASSQALALYGYTF

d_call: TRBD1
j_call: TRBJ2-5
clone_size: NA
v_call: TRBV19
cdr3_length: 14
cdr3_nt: TGTGCCAGTAGTATGACAGGGGGCTCGGAGACCCAGTACTTC
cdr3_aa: CASSMTGGSETQYF

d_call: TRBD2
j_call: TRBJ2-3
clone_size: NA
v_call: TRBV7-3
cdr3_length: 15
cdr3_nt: TGTGCCAGCAGCTTTAGCGGGAGTCACACAGATACGCAGTATTTT
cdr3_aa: CASSFSGSHTDTQYF

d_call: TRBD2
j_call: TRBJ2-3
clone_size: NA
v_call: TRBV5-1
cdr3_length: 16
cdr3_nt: TGCGCCAGCAGCTTGGGTCTAGCGGGAGTTACAGATACGCAGTATTTT
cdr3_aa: CASSLGLAGVTDTQYF

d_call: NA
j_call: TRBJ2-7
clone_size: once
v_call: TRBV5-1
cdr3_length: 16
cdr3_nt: TGCGCCAGCAGCGCTATGACAGGCCGAAGCTCCTACGAGCAGTACTTC
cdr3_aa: CASSAMTGRSSYEQYF

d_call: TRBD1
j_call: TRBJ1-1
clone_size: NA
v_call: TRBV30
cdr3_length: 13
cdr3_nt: TGTGCCTGGAATGAGGGGGCGAGGACTGAAGCTTTCTTT
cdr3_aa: CAWNEGARTEAFF

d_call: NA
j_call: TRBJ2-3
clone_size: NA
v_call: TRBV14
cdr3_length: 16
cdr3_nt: TGTGCCAGCAGCCATTACATCCTAGAAGGTGCAGATACGCAGTATTTT
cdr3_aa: CASSHYILEGADTQYF

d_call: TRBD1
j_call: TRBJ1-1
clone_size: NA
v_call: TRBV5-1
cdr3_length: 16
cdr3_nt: TGCGCCAGCAGCTTGGGGACAGGGAACCTGAACACTGAAGCTTTCTTT
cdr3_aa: CASSLGTGNLNTEAFF

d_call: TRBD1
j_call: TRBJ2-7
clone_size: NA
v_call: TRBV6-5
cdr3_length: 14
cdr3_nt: TGTGCCACCCAAAGGACAGGTACTACCTACGAGCAGTACTTC
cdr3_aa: CATQRTGTTYEQYF

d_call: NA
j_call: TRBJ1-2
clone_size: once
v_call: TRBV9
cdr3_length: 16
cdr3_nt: TGTGCCAGCAGCGCCACCCCCCAGGACAAAATCTATGGCTACACCTTC
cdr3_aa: CASSATPQDKIYGYTF

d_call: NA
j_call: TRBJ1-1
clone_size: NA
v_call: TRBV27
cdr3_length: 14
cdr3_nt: TGTGCCAGCACCACCTCCCCGGGGAACACTGAAGCTTTCTTT
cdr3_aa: CASTTSPGNTEAFF

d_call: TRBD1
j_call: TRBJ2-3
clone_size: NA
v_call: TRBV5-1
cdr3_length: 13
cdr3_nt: TGCGCCAGTTCGGGACAGACCACAGATACGCAGTATTTT
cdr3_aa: CASSGQTTDTQYF

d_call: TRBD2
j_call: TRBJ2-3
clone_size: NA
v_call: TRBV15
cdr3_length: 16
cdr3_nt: TGTGCCACCGGACCTCTAGCGGGGGTTACCACAGATACGCAGTATTTT
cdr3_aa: CATGPLAGVTTDTQYF

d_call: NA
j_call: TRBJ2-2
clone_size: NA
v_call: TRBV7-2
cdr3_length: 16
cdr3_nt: TGTGCCAGCAGCTTAGACAGGGCTGAGTACACCGGGGAGCTGTTTTTT
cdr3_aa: CASSLDRAEYTGELFF

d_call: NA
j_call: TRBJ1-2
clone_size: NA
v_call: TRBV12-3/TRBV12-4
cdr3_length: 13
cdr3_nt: TGTGCCAGCGGCTCGACACGTAACTATGGCTACACCTTC
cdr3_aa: CASGSTRNYGYTF

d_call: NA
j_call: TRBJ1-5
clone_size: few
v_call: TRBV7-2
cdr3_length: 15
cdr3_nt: TGTGCCAGCAGCCCGGCCACAGGGAATTATCAGCCCCAGCATTTT
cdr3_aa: CASSPATGNYQPQHF

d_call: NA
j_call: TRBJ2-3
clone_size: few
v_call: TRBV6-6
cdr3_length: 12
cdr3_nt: TGTGCCAGCAGTTACGGAGGTAATACGCAGTATTTT
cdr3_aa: CASSYGGNTQYF

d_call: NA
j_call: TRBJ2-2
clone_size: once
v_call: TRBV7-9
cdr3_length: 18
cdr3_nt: TGTGCCAGCAGCTTAGTTTGGAAGGAGTTTTACGACACCGGGGAGCTGTTTTTT
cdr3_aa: CASSLVWKEFYDTGELFF

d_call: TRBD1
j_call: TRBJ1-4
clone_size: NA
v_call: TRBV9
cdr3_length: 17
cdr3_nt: TGTGCCAGCAGCCACCCCCCTGGGACAGGGGGAGACGAAAAACTGTTTTTT
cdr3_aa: CASSHPPGTGGDEKLFF

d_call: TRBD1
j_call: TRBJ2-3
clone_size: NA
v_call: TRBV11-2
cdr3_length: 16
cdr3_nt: TGTGCCAGCAGCTTACGTGGACAGGTTCTCACAGATACGCAGTATTTT
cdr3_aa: CASSLRGQVLTDTQYF

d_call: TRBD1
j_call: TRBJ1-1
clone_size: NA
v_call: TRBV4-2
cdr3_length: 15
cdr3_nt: TGTGCCAGCAGCCTAAGACAGGGAGGTGTAGCTGAAGCTTTCTTT
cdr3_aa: CASSLRQGGVAEAFF

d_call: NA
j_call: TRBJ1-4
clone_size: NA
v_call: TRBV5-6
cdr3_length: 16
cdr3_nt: TGTGCCAGCAGCGCAGGCCGCCTAGTAAGGGGGGAAAAACTGTTTTTT
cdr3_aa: CASSAGRLVRGEKLFF

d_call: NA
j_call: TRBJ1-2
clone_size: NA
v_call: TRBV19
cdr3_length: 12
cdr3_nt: TGTGCCAGTAGAGGGGATAACTATGGCTACACCTTC
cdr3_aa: CASRGDNYGYTF

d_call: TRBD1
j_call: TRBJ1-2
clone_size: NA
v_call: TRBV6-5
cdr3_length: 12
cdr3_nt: TGTGCCAGCAGTCGACAGGGTGGGGGCTACACCTTC
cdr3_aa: CASSRQGGGYTF

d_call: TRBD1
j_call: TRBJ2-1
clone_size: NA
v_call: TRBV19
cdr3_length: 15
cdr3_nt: TGTGCCAGTAGTTGGGACAGCGGTTCCTACAATGAGCAGTTCTTC
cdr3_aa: CASSWDSGSYNEQFF

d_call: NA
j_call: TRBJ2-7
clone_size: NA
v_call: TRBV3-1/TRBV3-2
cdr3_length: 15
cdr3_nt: TGTGCCAGCAGCCAAGATCGGATTAGGAGCTACGAGCAGTACTTC
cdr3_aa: CASSQDRIRSYEQYF

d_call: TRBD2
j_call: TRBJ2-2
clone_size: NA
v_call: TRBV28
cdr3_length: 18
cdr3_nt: TGTGCCAGCAGTTTTTTAGCGGGGGTAATCGCGAACACCGGGGAGCTGTTTTTT
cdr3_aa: CASSFLAGVIANTGELFF

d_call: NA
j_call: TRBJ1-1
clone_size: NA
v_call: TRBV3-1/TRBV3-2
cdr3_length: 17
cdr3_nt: TGTGCCAGCAGCCCAACAGGTCTGACTGCGCGGGGTACTGAAGCTTTCTTT
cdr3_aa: CASSPTGLTARGTEAFF

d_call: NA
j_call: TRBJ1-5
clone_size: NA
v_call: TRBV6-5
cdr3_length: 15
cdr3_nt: TGTGCCAGCAGGGATCACAGCGGCGGCAATCAGCCCCAGCATTTT
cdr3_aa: CASRDHSGGNQPQHF

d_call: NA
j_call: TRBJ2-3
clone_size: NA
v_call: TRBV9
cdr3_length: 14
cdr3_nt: TGTGCCAGCAGCGGCGGGGACGTCCTAAATACGCAGTATTTT
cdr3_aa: CASSGGDVLNTQYF

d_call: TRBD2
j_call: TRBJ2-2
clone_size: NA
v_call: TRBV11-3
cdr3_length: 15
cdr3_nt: TGTGCCAGCAGCTCCCCGCGGGAGAGGACCGGGGAGCTGTTTTTT
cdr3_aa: CASSSPRERTGELFF